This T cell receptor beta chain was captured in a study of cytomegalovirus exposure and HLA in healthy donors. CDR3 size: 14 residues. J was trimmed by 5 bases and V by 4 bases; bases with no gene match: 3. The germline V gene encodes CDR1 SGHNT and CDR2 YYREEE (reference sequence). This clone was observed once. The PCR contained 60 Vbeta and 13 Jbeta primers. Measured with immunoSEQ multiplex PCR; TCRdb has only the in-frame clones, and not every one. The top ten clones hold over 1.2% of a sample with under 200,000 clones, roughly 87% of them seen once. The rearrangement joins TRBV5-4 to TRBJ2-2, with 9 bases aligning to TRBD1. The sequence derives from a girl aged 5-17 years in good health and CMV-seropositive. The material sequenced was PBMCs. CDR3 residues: CASSTGQGTGELFF. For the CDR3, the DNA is TGTGCCAGCAGCACTGGACAGGGGACCGGGGAGCTGTTTTTT.